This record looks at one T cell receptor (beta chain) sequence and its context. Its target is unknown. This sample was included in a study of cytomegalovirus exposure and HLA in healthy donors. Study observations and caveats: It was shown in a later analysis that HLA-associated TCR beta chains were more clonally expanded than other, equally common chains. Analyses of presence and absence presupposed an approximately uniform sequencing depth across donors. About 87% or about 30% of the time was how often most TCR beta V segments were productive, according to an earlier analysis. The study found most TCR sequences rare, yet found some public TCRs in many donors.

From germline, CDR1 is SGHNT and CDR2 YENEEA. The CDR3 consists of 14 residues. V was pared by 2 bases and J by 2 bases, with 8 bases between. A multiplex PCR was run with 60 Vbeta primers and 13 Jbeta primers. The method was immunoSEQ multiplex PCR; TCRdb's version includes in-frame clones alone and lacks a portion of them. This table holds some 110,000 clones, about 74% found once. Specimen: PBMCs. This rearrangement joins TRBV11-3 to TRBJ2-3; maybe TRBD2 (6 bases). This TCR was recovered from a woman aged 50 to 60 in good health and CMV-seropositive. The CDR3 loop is CASSLSGDTDTQYF. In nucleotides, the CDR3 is TGTGCCAGCAGCTTATCGGGAGACACAGATACGCAGTATTTT.